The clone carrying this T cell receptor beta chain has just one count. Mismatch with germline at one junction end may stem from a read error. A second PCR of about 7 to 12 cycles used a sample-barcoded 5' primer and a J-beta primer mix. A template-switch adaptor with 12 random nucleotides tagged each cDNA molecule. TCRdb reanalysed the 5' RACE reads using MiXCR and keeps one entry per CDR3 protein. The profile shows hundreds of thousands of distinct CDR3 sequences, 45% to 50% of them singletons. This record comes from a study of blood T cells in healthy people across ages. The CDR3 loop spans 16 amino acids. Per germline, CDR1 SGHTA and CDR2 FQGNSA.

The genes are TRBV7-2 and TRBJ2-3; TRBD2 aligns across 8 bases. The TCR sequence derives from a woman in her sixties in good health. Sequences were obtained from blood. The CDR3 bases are TGTGCCAGCAGCTCAAGCGGGAGTGCAGGCACGGATACGCAGTATTTT. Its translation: CASSSSGSAGTDTQYF.